The 19 T cell receptor beta chains presented below share a single source sample, sequenced in a study of metastatic and nonmetastatic thyroid tumors. Via MiXCR, TCRdb re-called the PCR reads. The sample contains 30,000 to 50,000 clones, roughly 14% of which appear only once. The entire patient cohort was treatment-naive prior to thyroid surgery. The sequenced material came from blood. The receptors were gathered from a female donor with papillary thyroid cancer or a benign thyroid nodule (not recorded which). Some clones in this sample may be carry-over from other donors' samples.

This clone showed up many times. Distinct nucleotide sequences in the sample also encode this CDR3. The chain links TRBV7-9 to TRBJ2-7, with D perhaps assigned TRBD1 or TRBD2 (5 bases each). Germline-derived CDR1 and CDR2 are SEHNR and FQNEAQ (reference sequence). V was shortened by 8 bases and J by 7 bases, with 21 bases between the two germline ends. This CDR3 region has 14 residues. CDR3 coding DNA: TGTGCCAGCGCCCCGGGGCCGTCAGGGCGGGAGCAGTACTTC. Translation: CASAPGPSGREQYF.

This clone has just a few counts. DNA of the CDR3: TGTGCCAGCAGGAGGGGGTTGGGAGGATCCTACAATGAGCAGTTCTTC. Encoded protein: CASRRGLGGSYNEQFF. The chain employs TRBV6-1 and TRBJ2-1; D tentatively reads TRBD1 or TRBD2 (6 bases each). CDR1 is MNHNS, CDR2 SASEGT, per germline. CDR3 length: 16 residues. The V end was cut by 6 bases, the J end by 1 base, with 16 bases between.

Ten or more counts support this clone. This chain links TRBV2 with TRBJ2-4; D possibly corresponds to TRBD1 (6 bases). Trimming left V 3 bases short and J 5 bases short, with 11 bases between. Germline CDR1 is SNHLY and CDR2 is FYNNEI. This CDR3 is built from 14 residues. CDR3 DNA: TGTGCCAGCAGTGAGCAGGGGAACCAAAACATTCAGTACTTC. Protein sequence: CASSEQGNQNIQYF.

This clone was seen more than once but under ten times. The chain combines TRBV5-6 with TRBJ1-5, with unresolved D. V was shortened by 2 bases and J by 0 bases, with 9 bases between the two germline ends. From germline, CDR1 is SGHDT and CDR2 YYEEEE. CDR3 length: 15 amino acids. The CDR3 loop is CASSFGVNSNQPQHF. CDR3 DNA sequence: TGTGCCAGCAGCTTCGGGGTAAATAGCAATCAGCCCCAGCATTTT.

This clone was recorded many times. This sequence joins TRBV9 and TRBJ2-1; 7 bases are shared with TRBD1. Trimming cost V 4 bases and J 4 bases; bases outside gene matches: 11. This CDR3 comprises 16 residues. Per the germline V gene, CDR1 is SGDLS and CDR2 is YYNGEE. The CDR3 DNA reads as TGTGCCAGCAGCCCTACGATCGGGACAGCATACAATGAGCAGTTCTTC. Translating gives CASSPTIGTAYNEQFF.

This clone was observed a few times. Being one base from a much bigger clone, this may be a read error. The chain uses TRBV28 and TRBJ2-5, with TRBD2 identical over 8 bases. The length of the CDR3 is 14 residues. CDR1 and CDR2 (germline): MDHEN, SYDVKM. CDR3 bases: TGTGCCAGCAGCCCCGGGGGGGGCCGAGAGGCCCAGCACTTC. As protein: CASSPGGGREAQHF.

This clone was seen many times. CDR3 amino acids: CASSETAIAGVDTQYF. The CDR3 bases are TGTGCCAGCAGTGAAACGGCAATAGCGGGGGTGGATACGCAGTATTTT. This chain uses TRBV6-1 with TRBJ2-3; TRBD2 matches 9 bases. Germline loops: CDR1 MNHNS, CDR2 SASEGT. The trim removed 2 bases at V and 6 bases at J, leaving 9 bases unmatched. The length of the CDR3 is 16 residues.

About this clone itself: The germline gene is not matched at one end of the junction; a read error may be the cause. The V gene is TRBV28, the J gene TRBJ2-5; 8 bases line up with TRBD2. Germline V gene sequence: CDR1 MDHEN, CDR2 SYDVKM. The CDR3 is 19 residues long. For the CDR3, the DNA is TGTGCCAGCAGTTTACCCGCAACCCCAGCGGGAGAGAACCAAGGGACCAAGTACTTC. Translating gives CASSLPATPAGENQGTKYF.

This clone was picked up many times. This chain uses TRBV7-3 with TRBJ2-7, with 9 bases identical to TRBD1. V gave up 5 bases and J gave up 2 bases; unmatched junction bases: 7. There are 15 residues in the CDR3. Germline assignment: CDR1 SGHTA and CDR2 FQGTGA. Written as DNA, the CDR3 is TGTGCCAGCAGCCAGGGTACAGGGGGCCCCTACGAGCAGTACTTC. Its protein is CASSQGTGGPYEQYF.

This clone was counted many times. The V call is TRBV5-1, the J call TRBJ1-1, with D perhaps matching TRBD1 (6 bases). V was trimmed by 0 bases and J by 7 bases, leaving 10 bases between them. CDR3 length: 13 amino acids. CDR1 is SGHRS, CDR2 YFSETQ, per germline. The CDR3 sequence: CASSLVGGDEAFF. CDR3 DNA: TGCGCCAGCAGCTTGGTCGGGGGCGATGAAGCTTTCTTT. Full variable domain (missing parts from reference TRBV5-1 and TRBJ1-1): KAGVTQTPRYLIKTRGQQVTLSCSPISGHRSVSWYQQTPGQGLQFLFEYFSETQRNKGNFPGRFSGRQFSNSRSEMNVSTLELGDSALYLCASSLVGGDEAFFGQGTRLTVV.

The sample holds many counts of this clone. CDR3 in amino acids: CASSSTYEQYF. CDR3 nucleotide sequence: TGCGCCAGCAGCTCAACCTACGAGCAGTACTTC. The chain couples TRBV5-1 to TRBJ2-7; D remains ambiguous. The CDR3 spans 11 residues. Trimming pared 3 bases from V and 2 bases from J, leaving 3 bases between. Per the germline V gene, CDR1 is SGHRS and CDR2 is YFSETQ.

J is TRBJ2-3 and V is TRBV24-1; 10 bases match TRBD2. CDR3 length equals 15 residues. Looked up from germline, CDR1 is KGHDR and CDR2 is SFDVKD. Losses at the gene ends were 6 bases for V and 3 bases for J; bases not matched to a gene: 5. CDR3 loop: CATSSTSGRTDTQYF. CDR3 DNA sequence: TGTGCCACCAGTTCGACTAGCGGGCGGACAGATACGCAGTATTTT.

This clone has a count of ten or more. The chain links TRBV6-1 to TRBJ1-3; D remains ambiguous. The ends were cut back, 6 bases at V and 0 bases at J, with 9 bases in the middle. The CDR3 is 14 residues long. The germline V gene has CDR1 MNHNS and CDR2 SASEGT. The CDR3 protein is CASSRGISGNTIYF. The CDR3 DNA sequence: TGTGCCAGCAGCCGAGGAATCTCTGGAAACACCATATATTTT.

Points on this clone: A much larger clone is a single base away; this may be a read error. Lacking the conserved final phenylalanine or tryptophan, this CDR3 likely reflects a read error. The V and J genes are TRBV5-6 and TRBJ2-1; D gene uncertain. The length of the CDR3 is 13 residues. Germline CDR1 is SGHDT and CDR2 is YYEEEE. The V gene lost 0 bases and the J gene lost 9 bases, with 10 bases spanning the gap. The DNA of the CDR3 is TGTGCCAGCAGCTTGGGGGCGCGAGGTGAGCAGTTCCTC. It yields the protein CASSLGARGEQFL.

This clone was picked up a small number of times. This sequence joins TRBV28 and TRBJ2-3, with 13 bases aligning to TRBD2. The CDR3 totals 16 residues. Trimming cost V 1 base and J 5 bases; bases outside gene matches: 3. From germline, CDR1 is MDHEN and CDR2 SYDVKM. The CDR3 region is CASSLFTSGGVDTQYF. DNA for the CDR3: TGTGCCAGCAGTTTATTTACTAGCGGGGGGGTAGATACGCAGTATTTT.

Many counts were recorded for this clone. The gene calls are TRBV18 and TRBJ2-5; D is unclear. Germline V gives CDR1 KGHSH, CDR2 LQKENI. The CDR3 contains 13 residues. Trimming removed 4 bases from V and 2 bases from J, with 8 bases in between. The CDR3 DNA follows: TGTGCCAGCTCACGGGCCATACAAGAGACCCAGTACTTC. It specifies CASSRAIQETQYF.

This clone was seen ten or more times. The chain uses TRBV3-1 and TRBJ1-2; 7 bases match TRBD1. CDR1 is LGHDT, CDR2 YNNKEL, per germline (reference sequence). V was clipped by 3 bases and J by 2 bases; unmatched bases: 3. The CDR3 contains 14 residues. The CDR3 here is CASSHGQENYGYTF. The DNA of the CDR3 is TGTGCCAGCAGCCATGGACAGGAGAACTATGGCTACACCTTC.

This clone was detected many times. This chain connects TRBV4-1 to TRBJ1-1, with D hard to call. This CDR3 contains 15 residues. The V and J ends lost 0 bases and 1 base respectively, with 9 bases between them. The V gene's germline CDR1 is MGHRA and CDR2 YSYEKL. CDR3 sequence reads: CASSQDREWNTEAFF. DNA of the CDR3: TGCGCCAGCAGCCAAGATCGGGAGTGGAACACTGAAGCTTTCTTT.

This clone was found many times. V usage is TRBV11-2 and J usage is TRBJ1-2; D gene ambiguous. The CDR3 covers 11 residues. CDR1 is SGHAT, CDR2 FQNNGV, per germline. The V and J ends lost 7 bases and 4 bases respectively, with 7 bases between them. The CDR3 nucleotides are TGTGCCAGCACCCCGGGCTATGGCTACACCTTC. Translated: CASTPGYGYTF.